A single sample is the source of the 27 T cell receptor beta chains below, sequenced in a study of blood T cell repertoires in COVID-19. The method was immunoSEQ multiplex PCR; TCRdb's version includes in-frame clones alone and lacks a portion of them. The sample yields fewer than 150,000 clones, about nine tenths seen once. Sequencing was done on a sample of peripheral blood. The receptors were gathered from a man between 45 and 60 years old with active or convalescent COVID-19.

This clone has a single count. The V and J genes are TRBV4-1 and TRBJ1-5; the D gene is possibly TRBD1 (5 bases). V shed 0 bases and J shed 4 bases, with 10 bases lying between them. This CDR3 is built from 15 residues. The germline gives CDR1 MGHRA, CDR2 YSYEKL. The CDR3 sequence: CASSQETGLNQPQHF. The CDR3 DNA reads TGCGCCAGCAGCCAAGAAACAGGACTAAATCAGCCCCAGCATTTT.

This clone was observed a few times. This sequence joins TRBV7-3 and TRBJ2-1, with D maybe TRBD1 (5 bases). Trimming removed 6 bases from V and 6 bases from J, with 9 bases in between. The CDR3 is 12 amino acids. CDR1 is SGHTA and CDR2 is FQGTGA in the germline V gene. CDR3 DNA sequence: TGTGCCAGCAGGGGGCCGGGCAATGAGCAGTTCTTC. It encodes CASRGPGNEQFF.

This clone came up once. A read error may produce the germline difference seen at one junction end. J is TRBJ2-2 and V is TRBV7-7, with D unclear. Germline lookup yields CDR1 SSHAT and CDR2 FNYEAQ (reference sequence). The CDR3 spans 18 residues. The CDR3 DNA is TGTGCTAGCAGCTTATATACGACCCTAGACTTAATCACCGGGGAGCTGTTTTTT. Protein sequence: CASSLYTTLDLITGELFF.

The rearrangement uses TRBV10-3 and TRBJ1-5; 7 nucleotides line up with TRBD1. V trimming: 2 bases; J trimming: 7 bases; junction bases outside the gene matches: 11. The germline V gene has CDR1 ENHRY and CDR2 SYGVKD. The CDR3 consists of 16 residues. The CDR3 bases are TGTGCCATCAGTGAGCTTGGGACAGAGGAAGGGCAGCCCCAGCATTTT. Translated, it gives CAISELGTEEGQPQHF.

V is TRBV7-9 and J is TRBJ2-3, with D possibly being TRBD2 (6 bases). Trimming stripped 4 bases from V and 2 bases from J, with 10 bases between. The CDR3 has 14 residues. Germline loops: CDR1 SEHNR, CDR2 FQNEAQ (reference sequence). CDR3 residues: CASSYKRATDTQYF. DNA of the CDR3: TGTGCCAGCAGCTATAAGCGGGCCACAGATACGCAGTATTTT.

The rearrangement uses TRBV19 and TRBJ1-5; 8 bases are a match to TRBD1. Germline V gene lookup returns CDR1 LNHDA and CDR2 SQIVND (reference sequence). This CDR3 has 15 residues. Trimming at V came to 4 bases and at J to 4 bases, leaving 6 bases not matched to a gene. CDR3 nucleotides: TGTGCCAGTAGTAGACAGGGGAGGAATAATCAGCCCCAGCATTTT. It yields the protein CASSRQGRNNQPQHF.

This rearrangement joins TRBV19 to TRBJ2-5; 7 bases agree with TRBD1. With 5 bases clipped from V and 1 base from J, the junction kept 13 bases outside the gene matches. CDR3 length: 17 amino acids. In germline, CDR1 is LNHDA, CDR2 SQIVND (reference sequence). The CDR3 DNA reads as TGTGCCAGTAGTCCGAGGGGACAGTCATTCCTCCAAGAGACCCAGTACTTC. It yields the protein CASSPRGQSFLQETQYF.

The table lists this clone with a few counts. CDR3 loop: CASSLAGGELFF. In DNA form, the CDR3 reads TGTGCCAGCAGTCTAGCGGGAGGGGAGCTGTTTTTT. The chain links TRBV28 to TRBJ2-2; 9 bases align to TRBD2. J lost 8 bases, V lost 5 bases, and 0 bases had no gene match. CDR1 and CDR2 from the germline V gene are MDHEN and SYDVKM. The CDR3 loop spans 12 amino acids.

V is TRBV6-5 and J is TRBJ1-1; D not resolved. The CDR3 contains 11 residues. V was trimmed by 8 bases and J by 1 base, leaving 5 bases between them. CDR1 is MNHEY and CDR2 is SVGAGI in the germline V gene. The CDR3 reads CASGRNTEAFF. In nucleotides, the CDR3 is TGTGCCAGCGGCAGGAACACTGAAGCTTTCTTT.

For the CDR3, the DNA is TGTGCCAGCAGTTACGCCCCTTGGACTAGCGGGGCCGAGCAGTACTTC. Amino acids: CASSYAPWTSGAEQYF. This chain uses TRBV6-5 with TRBJ2-7; 12 nucleotides line up with TRBD2. The CDR3 has 16 amino acids. Germline V gene sequence: CDR1 MNHEY, CDR2 SVGAGI. V was pared by 2 bases and J by 6 bases, with 8 bases of the junction left unmatched.

This clone is a singleton in its sample. The chain couples TRBV11-2 to TRBJ2-3; 11 nucleotides match TRBD2. After removal of 5 bases from V and 2 bases from J, the junction contained 12 bases not matched to a gene. CDR1 and CDR2 from the germline V gene are SGHAT and FQNNGV. The CDR3 length is 18 residues. The DNA for the CDR3 is TGTGCCAGCAGCCCAAGAAGAGGGACTAGCGGTTACACAGATACGCAGTATTTT. This translates into CASSPRRGTSGYTDTQYF.

This clone has a single count. Here the CDR3 DNA reads TGTGCCAGCACATCCGACAGGGGGGGGGAAAAACTGTTTTTT. It codes for CASTSDRGGEKLFF. This chain joins TRBV6-6 and TRBJ1-4; TRBD1 matches 9 bases. The trim removed 7 bases at V and 8 bases at J, leaving 8 bases unmatched. The CDR3 covers 14 residues. The germline CDR1 and CDR2 sequences are MNHNY and SVGAGI (reference sequence).

The chain has TRBV9 and TRBJ1-5; tentatively, D is TRBD1 (5 bases). V gave up 4 bases and J gave up 4 bases, with 9 bases separating them. Germline CDR1 and CDR2: SGDLS and YYNGEE. CDR3 length equals 13 residues. The CDR3 protein is CASSLGTNQPQHF. CDR3 nucleotide sequence: TGTGCCAGCAGCTTGGGGACTAATCAGCCCCAGCATTTT.

V is TRBV7-2 and J is TRBJ2-5; a possible D gene is TRBD2 (5 bases). The germline V gene has CDR1 SGHTA and CDR2 FQGNSA. CDR3 length: 13 amino acids. V was clipped by 1 base and J by 5 bases, with 8 bases between them. DNA for the CDR3: TGTGCCAGCAGCTTAGTTGGAGGCGAGACCCAGTACTTC. Encoded protein: CASSLVGGETQYF.

The chain carries TRBV6-5 and TRBJ2-7; 7 bases line up with TRBD1. The CDR3 length is 16 residues. J gave up 2 bases and V 4 bases, and 11 bases lay outside the gene matches. The V gene's germline CDR1 is MNHEY and CDR2 SVGAGI. The DNA of the CDR3 is TGTGCCAGCAGTTTACGGACAGGCCTATCCGCCTACGAGCAGTACTTC. Protein product: CASSLRTGLSAYEQYF.

The V gene is TRBV29-1, the J gene TRBJ1-3; tentatively, D is TRBD1 (6 bases). Trimming took off 3 bases at V and 0 bases at J, with 12 bases between the two ends. This CDR3 has 15 residues. Germline-derived CDR1 and CDR2 are SQVTM and ANQGSEA. CDR3 loop: CSVERGASSGNTIYF. The CDR3 DNA reads as TGCAGCGTTGAGCGGGGGGCAAGCTCTGGAAACACCATATATTTT.

The rearrangement uses TRBV15 and TRBJ2-5, with TRBD2 matching over 14 bases. Trimming at V came to 7 bases and at J to 1 base, leaving 11 bases not matched to a gene. The CDR3 consists of 18 residues. The germline gives CDR1 LNHNV, CDR2 YYDKDF (reference sequence). The CDR3 bases are TGTGCCACCAACCCGGGGACTAGCGGGAGATCTGTCCAAGAGACCCAGTACTTC. It translates to CATNPGTSGRSVQETQYF.

The chain links TRBV7-2 to TRBJ2-1, with 15 bases that match TRBD2. With 5 bases clipped from V and 8 bases from J, the junction kept 7 bases outside the gene matches. The CDR3 consists of 16 residues. The germline V gene has CDR1 SGHTA and CDR2 FQGNSA. CDR3 sequence: CASSPPGLAGGHEQFF. Written as DNA, the CDR3 is TGTGCCAGCAGCCCGCCGGGACTAGCGGGAGGTCATGAGCAGTTCTTC.

The J gene is TRBJ2-3, the V gene TRBV5-1, with 13 bases aligning to TRBD2. The CDR3 length is 16 residues. Germline loops: CDR1 SGHRS, CDR2 YFSETQ. The trim removed 4 bases at V and 2 bases at J, leaving 4 bases unmatched. DNA for the CDR3: TGCGCCAGCAGCGTAGGACTAGCGGGAGCCACAGATACGCAGTATTTT. Translation: CASSVGLAGATDTQYF.

The chain couples TRBV18 to TRBJ1-1; no clear D. This CDR3 is built from 14 residues. Germline-derived CDR1 and CDR2 are KGHSH and LQKENI. Deletions cut 2 bases from V and 1 base from J, with 8 bases between. Here the CDR3 DNA reads TGTGCCAGCTCACCAGGCGGAGGGAACACTGAAGCTTTCTTT. Its protein is CASSPGGGNTEAFF.

This clone was found once. This chain connects TRBV7-2 to TRBJ2-3; 8 positions match TRBD2. The germline gives CDR1 SGHTA, CDR2 FQGNSA. The CDR3 contains 13 residues. After removal of 4 bases from V and 6 bases from J, the junction contained 3 bases not matched to a gene. The CDR3 here is CASSSRLADTQYF. The DNA for the CDR3 is TGTGCCAGCAGCTCCAGACTAGCGGATACGCAGTATTTT.

The chain couples TRBV15 to TRBJ2-7; 7 positions agree with TRBD1. Germline loops: CDR1 LNHNV, CDR2 YYDKDF (reference sequence). This CDR3 region has 17 residues. V trimming: 0 bases; J trimming: 2 bases; junction bases outside the gene matches: 10. As DNA, the CDR3 is TGTGCCACCAGCAGAGACCAGGTACAGGGGAACACCTACGAGCAGTACTTC. It codes for CATSRDQVQGNTYEQYF.

The V call is TRBV5-1, the J call TRBJ1-2; D perhaps matches TRBD1 (5 bases). Trimming removed 4 bases at V and 6 bases at J, with 13 bases between. Germline CDR1 and CDR2: SGHRS and YFSETQ. The CDR3 consists of 13 residues. The CDR3 here is CASSPGHRHGYTF. CDR3 coding DNA: TGCGCCAGCAGCCCAGGACACCGCCATGGCTACACCTTC.

This rearrangement joins TRBV6-5 to TRBJ1-4, with 9 bases that match TRBD1. CDR3 length: 14 amino acids. Germline lookup yields CDR1 MNHEY and CDR2 SVGAGI. J was trimmed by 7 bases and V by 7 bases; bases with no gene match: 7. Here the CDR3 DNA reads TGTGCCAGCAAACGACAGGGGGGAAGTGAAAAACTGTTTTTT. Residues: CASKRQGGSEKLFF.

The DNA of the CDR3 is TGTGCCAGCAGTTTACTGAGGACATCAAATTCACCCCTCCACTTT. Translated: CASSLLRTSNSPLHF. This chain links TRBV11-2 with TRBJ1-6; possibly TRBD1 for D (5 bases). V lost 6 bases to trimming and J lost 7 bases, with 16 bases between them. CDR3 length: 15 residues. Germline V gene lookup returns CDR1 SGHAT and CDR2 FQNNGV.

The chain couples TRBV18 to TRBJ1-1; 7 nucleotides line up with TRBD1. The CDR3 is made up of 15 amino acids. V lost 4 bases to trimming and J lost 6 bases; unmatched junction nucleotides: 11. In germline, CDR1 is KGHSH, CDR2 LQKENI. The CDR3 reads CASSQGQQVGAEAFF. The DNA of the CDR3 is TGTGCCAGCTCACAGGGACAGCAAGTCGGAGCTGAAGCTTTCTTT.

The DNA of the CDR3 is TGTGCCAGCAGTTCGGCGGGGTATGGGAATTCACCCCTCCACTTT. As protein: CASSSAGYGNSPLHF. This chain uses TRBV28 with TRBJ1-6; the D is unclear. The CDR3 has 15 residues. Looked up from germline, CDR1 is MDHEN and CDR2 is SYDVKM. Trimming left V 4 bases short and J 7 bases short, with 14 bases between.